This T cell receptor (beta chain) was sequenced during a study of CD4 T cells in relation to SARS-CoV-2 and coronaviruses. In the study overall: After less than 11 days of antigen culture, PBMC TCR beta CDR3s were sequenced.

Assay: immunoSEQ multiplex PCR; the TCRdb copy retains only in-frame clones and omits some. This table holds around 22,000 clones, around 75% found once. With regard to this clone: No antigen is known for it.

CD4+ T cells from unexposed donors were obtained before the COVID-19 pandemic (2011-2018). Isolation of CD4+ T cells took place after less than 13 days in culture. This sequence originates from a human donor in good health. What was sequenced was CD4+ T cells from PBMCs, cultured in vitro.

The CDR3 DNA reads as TGCGCCAGCAGCGCAAGCGGGACTAATAATGAGCAGTTCTTC. Translating it yields CASSASGTNNEQFF. V gene TRBV5-1 combines with J gene TRBJ2-1; 7 bases fit TRBD2. Germline values: CDR1 SGHRS, CDR2 YFSETQ. The ends lost 4 bases at V and 7 bases at J; junction bases unmatched: 8. CDR3 length equals 14 residues.